This TCR beta chain was found in a study of regulatory T cells in long-lasting Graves disease. Study results and caveats: Under persistent disease, TRBV28, TRBJ1-2 and TRBJ2-5 were used preferentially.

CDR3 size: 13 residues. Per germline, CDR1 SGHTA and CDR2 FQGNSA. V was pared by 4 bases and J by 5 bases, with 4 bases of the junction left unmatched. For TCR beta, libraries came from iRepertoire HTBI primers and Arm-PCR of CDR3 regions. Each CDR3 protein is one row after TCRdb ran MiXCR on the multiplex PCR reads. The sample lists roughly 420,000 distinct CDR3 sequences, over 15% occurring once. This clonotype occurred many times. The antigen is not known. Time point described: newly diagnosed GD, antithyroid drugs for less than 3 months. Researchers made the TCR library from RNA that was extracted from PBMCs. Patients all came to the study from an endocrinology department in Xi'an, China. The sample was also linked to a second study, of T cells in Graves' hyperthyroidism and ophthalmopathy. From that second work: Exclusions: uncontrolled infection, other autoimmune disease, pregnancy, lactation.

V and J are TRBV7-2 and TRBJ2-7, with 8 positions matching TRBD1. This TCR was recovered from a woman under 30 with Graves disease. The sample was peripheral blood mononuclear cells (PBMCs), taken at new diagnosis, from a patient treated with antithyroid drugs. The CDR3 loop reads CASSSQGAHEQYF. CDR3 sequence (DNA): TGTGCCAGCAGCTCCCAGGGGGCCCACGAGCAGTACTTC.